This T cell receptor beta chain originates from a study of T cell repertoires in cytomegalovirus infection. Study background: Based on public TCR beta signatures, there were indications of CMV infection and of a matching HLA type. Study outcomes and limitations: The study identified carriers of CMV plus the relevant HLA from cumulative public TCR beta family frequency. Clonotype analysis showed dominance of the ex vivo response by HLA-C-restricted CMV-specific TCR beta clonotypes.

This clonotype came up a few times. Its antigen is currently unknown. A single record per CDR3 protein comes from TCRdb applying MiXCR to the reads. The sample holds 200,000 to 300,000 distinct CDR3 sequences, approximately 13% seen once. There are 15 residues in the CDR3. With 6 bases clipped from V and 0 bases from J, the junction kept 6 bases outside the gene matches. From germline, CDR1 is DFQATT and CDR2 SNEGSKA (reference sequence). This sequence was found in a human donor in good health (CMV status not recorded). Some clones in this sample may be carry-over from other donors' samples. Sequencing was done on a sample of PBMCs. The genes are TRBV20-1 and TRBJ1-4, with 8 bases identical to TRBD1. DNA of the CDR3: TGCAGTGCCCCGGACAGGGAAGCAACTAATGAAAAACTGTTTTTT. The encoded protein is CSAPDREATNEKLFF.